The entry that follows covers one T cell receptor beta chain sequence. The length of the CDR3 is 15 residues. CDR1 is SGHDT and CDR2 is YYEEEE in the germline V gene. V dropped 4 bases and J dropped 6; count of bases not matched to a gene: 3. This entry comes from a study of ipilimumab plus nivolumab after autologous stem cell transplantation. Sequenced by immunoSEQ multiplex PCR; TCRdb stores in-frame clones only, minus some. The sample lists fewer than 85,000 clones, approximately 83% occurring once. The chain uses TRBV5-6 and TRBJ2-1; 14 bases match TRBD2. The sample was PBMCs, taken in a trial of ipilimumab plus nivolumab as post-transplant consolidation. The TCR originated in a male donor with diffuse large B-cell lymphoma. The CDR3 DNA is TGTGCCAGCAGCCGGACTAGCGGGGGGCCCAATGAGCAGTTCTTC. This encodes CASSRTSGGPNEQFF.